This is a list of T cell receptor beta chains from one sample in a study of blood T cell repertoires in COVID-19. Repertoires were generated with immunoSEQ multiplex PCR, while TCRdb's copy carries only in-frame clones and drops some. The table has a few hundred thousand clones, about 85% seen once. Material for sequencing was peripheral blood. The receptor source for this set is a woman younger than 30 with acute or convalescent COVID-19. The CDR3 runs from the conserved cysteine through the conserved F or W. Each record gives: V gene, CDR3 length, J gene, D gene, CDR3 protein. The D gene is left open where the match is weak.

TRBV19	15	TRBJ2-2	-	CASTKKQGSTGELFF
TRBV6-5	15	TRBJ2-7	-	CASSYSQGGSYEQYF
TRBV3-1/TRBV3-2	16	TRBJ2-7	TRBD2	CASSHSTGTSGTKQYF
TRBV7-9	14	TRBJ2-1	TRBD2	CASSPGLASNEQFF
TRBV9	16	TRBJ2-3	TRBD1	CASSVGQGAKVNTQYF
TRBV24-1	12	TRBJ2-5	TRBD1	CATSDRDETQYF
TRBV30	18	TRBJ2-3	TRBD2	CAWSPLLAGGYLTDTQYF
TRBV7-6	16	TRBJ2-7	-	CASSSEAGQSDYEQYF
TRBV6-1	13	TRBJ1-4	-	CASSEFESQKLFF
TRBV19	15	TRBJ1-2	-	CASSIDLRTNYGYTF
TRBV7-9	12	TRBJ2-7	TRBD1	CASTSGQGKQYF
TRBV9	16	TRBJ1-2	-	CASSLFPGHFAYGYTF
TRBV11-2	13	TRBJ1-6	-	CASSPELSSPLHF
TRBV27	15	TRBJ2-3	-	CASSERGISTDTQYF
TRBV5-8	15	TRBJ2-5	-	CASSLALGGWETQYF
TRBV29-1	13	TRBJ1-2	-	CSWRQEDIYGYTF
TRBV9	13	TRBJ2-1	-	CASSRRGEGEQFF
TRBV3-1/TRBV3-2	13	TRBJ2-7	-	CASSRAPNYEQYF
TRBV30	15	TRBJ1-1	TRBD1	CAGGQGANSGTEAFF
TRBV9	14	TRBJ1-1	-	CASSEQTMNTEAFF